One and the same sample provided the 32 T cell receptor beta chains below, sequenced in a study of blood T cell repertoires in COVID-19. Using immunoSEQ multiplex PCR, the repertoire was profiled, and TCRdb retains in-frame clones only, with some absent. This sample has about 290,000 clones; 75% to 90% occur once, and the top ten carry about 1.7%. Sequenced sample: PBMCs or T cells enriched from blood (not recorded which). These receptors all stem from a woman between 40 and 55 years old who had recovered from COVID-19.

In this sample, this clone turned up once. The V gene is TRBV5-8, the J gene TRBJ1-2; D is ambiguous. Germline loops: CDR1 SGHTS, CDR2 YDEGEE. The CDR3 covers 14 residues. The ends were cut back, 1 base at V and 4 bases at J, with 11 bases in the middle. The CDR3 protein is CASSLRGSSYGYTF. The CDR3 DNA reads TGTGCCAGCAGCTTGCGTGGGTCTAGCTATGGCTACACCTTC.

The chain employs TRBV19 and TRBJ2-1; TRBD2 matches at 15 bases. Germline V gives CDR1 LNHDA, CDR2 SQIVND (reference sequence). The CDR3 contains 17 residues. J was trimmed by 10 bases and V by 4 bases; bases with no gene match: 11. The CDR3 coding sequence is TGTGCCAGTAGTACCCAAGGTGGACTAGCGGGGGGGCGGGAGCAGTTCTTC. Protein product: CASSTQGGLAGGREQFF.

This chain links TRBV11-2 with TRBJ2-7; tentatively, D is TRBD2 (6 bases). CDR1 is SGHAT, CDR2 FQNNGV, per germline. The CDR3 extends over 15 amino acids. Trimming stripped 1 base from V and 4 bases from J, with 14 bases between. The CDR3 DNA sequence: TGTGCCAGCAGCTTAGTTAAGACTAGAAATTACGAGCAGTACTTC. This codes for CASSLVKTRNYEQYF.

The gene calls are TRBV5-4 and TRBJ2-7; 9 positions agree with TRBD1. The V gene end was trimmed by 4 bases and the J gene end by 3 bases; junction bases not matched to a gene: 2. The germline V gene has CDR1 SGHNT and CDR2 YYREEE (reference sequence). The CDR3 is 13 amino acids. CDR3 protein: CASSRDRVYEQYF. As DNA, the CDR3 is TGTGCCAGCAGCCGGGACAGGGTCTACGAGCAGTACTTC.

The chain uses TRBV6-5 and TRBJ2-5; D is possibly TRBD1 (5 bases). Per the germline V gene, CDR1 is MNHEY and CDR2 is SVGAGI. V lost 10 bases to trimming and J lost 0 bases, with 15 bases between them. This CDR3 has 14 residues. The CDR3 sequence is CATPLQGNQETQYF. CDR3 nucleotides: TGTGCCACTCCATTGCAGGGAAACCAAGAGACCCAGTACTTC.

CDR3 residues: CASSFIGVGSPLHF. The CDR3 region has the DNA TGTGCCAGCAGTTTTATAGGGGTTGGATCACCCCTCCACTTT. This chain links TRBV27 with TRBJ1-6; D might be TRBD1 (5 bases). The CDR3 consists of 14 residues. The germline V gene encodes CDR1 MNHEY and CDR2 SMNVEV (reference sequence). V lost 3 bases to trimming and J lost 10 bases, with 13 bases between them.

This chain uses TRBV18 with TRBJ1-1; 9 bases are shared with TRBD1. Unmatched junction bases numbered 6, after V lost 3 bases and J lost 4 bases. The CDR3 runs 15 residues. Germline V gene sequence: CDR1 KGHSH, CDR2 LQKENI. CDR3 nucleotide sequence: TGTGCCAGCTCACCTACAGGGGGCGAGAGCACTGAAGCTTTCTTT. Translated: CASSPTGGESTEAFF.

The CDR3 DNA follows: TGTGCCAGCAGCCAGGCGGGGAATCGGTCACCCCTCCACTTT. Protein sequence: CASSQAGNRSPLHF. V usage is TRBV11-1 and J usage is TRBJ1-6; D remains unclear. V was pared by 5 bases and J by 10 bases, with 15 bases between. This CDR3 has 14 residues. Germline V gene sequence: CDR1 SGHAT, CDR2 FQDESV (reference sequence).

The DNA of the CDR3 is TGTGCCAGCAGCCAGGGGACAGTTGGAAACACCATATATTTT. Encoded protein: CASSQGTVGNTIYF. The V call is TRBV3-1 (or the pseudogene TRBV3-2), the J call TRBJ1-3; 7 bases align to TRBD1. V lost 3 bases, J lost 3 bases, and 2 bases stayed unmatched. The CDR3 spans 14 residues. The germline gives CDR1 LGHDT, CDR2 YNNKEL (reference sequence).

The chain has TRBV5-1 and TRBJ1-1; tentative D call: TRBD1 (6 bases). This CDR3 has 14 residues. Germline CDR1 and CDR2: SGHRS and YFSETQ. Trimming shortened V by 2 bases and J by 4 bases, and 12 bases separated the two germline ends. The CDR3 region is CASSFQGGSTEAFF. In DNA form, the CDR3 reads TGCGCCAGCAGCTTTCAAGGGGGTAGCACTGAAGCTTTCTTT. The variable domain in full, with the rest retrieved from reference TRBV5-1 and TRBJ1-1, is KAGVTQTPRYLIKTRGQQVTLSCSPISGHRSVSWYQQTPGQGLQFLFEYFSETQRNKGNFPGRFSGRQFSNSRSEMNVSTLELGDSALYLCASSFQGGSTEAFFGQGTRLTVV.

This clone appeared once. This chain connects TRBV13 to TRBJ1-6, with D possibly matching TRBD1 (5 bases). V was cut by 2 bases and J by 6 bases, with 14 bases left in between. The CDR3 contains 16 residues. CDR1 and CDR2 (germline): PRHDT, FYEKMQ (reference sequence). The CDR3, as DNA: TGTGCCAGCAGCTTACGAGGAGGGGCGCTTAATTCACCCCTCCACTTT. Its translation: CASSLRGGALNSPLHF.

The chain joins TRBV30 to TRBJ1-1, with D hard to call. The CDR3 has 13 amino acids. Trimming cost V 2 bases and J 2 bases, with 9 bases left between them. CDR1 and CDR2 from the germline V gene are GTSNPN and SVGIG (reference sequence). CDR3 amino acids: CAWSTLSNTEAFF. The CDR3 nucleotides are TGTGCCTGGAGTACCTTGAGCAACACTGAAGCTTTCTTT.

The gene calls are TRBV19 and TRBJ2-2; possible D gene TRBD2, 5 bases. The CDR3 contains 15 residues. With 7 bases removed from V and 3 bases from J, the gap between germline ends came to 15 bases. CDR1 is LNHDA and CDR2 is SQIVND in the germline V gene (reference sequence). The DNA of the CDR3 is TGTGCCAGTACCGATAGAGGGTTACACACCGGGGAGCTGTTTTTT. Encoded protein: CASTDRGLHTGELFF.

This chain joins TRBV25-1 and TRBJ2-5; 8 bases map to TRBD2. The germline V gene encodes CDR1 MGHDK and CDR2 SYGVNS. V shed 3 bases and J 5 bases; nucleotides not matched to a gene: 11. The CDR3 extends over 16 amino acids. The CDR3, as DNA: TGTGCCAGCAGTGACGCCGGGACTAGAAGGGTCGAGACCCAGTACTTC. Translating gives CASSDAGTRRVETQYF.

The rearrangement uses TRBV11-2 and TRBJ1-2; maybe TRBD1 (5 bases). This CDR3 is built from 12 residues. Trimming removed 4 bases from V and 9 bases from J, with 12 bases in between. The germline V gene has CDR1 SGHAT and CDR2 FQNNGV. The CDR3 coding sequence is TGTGCCAGCAGCTCTCCCCAGGGCCGCTACACCTTC. Amino acid sequence: CASSSPQGRYTF.

To note about this clone: One end of the junction does not line up with germline, which may come from a read error. The chain carries TRBV27 and TRBJ1-5, with D perhaps matching TRBD1 (5 bases). The CDR3 is made up of 15 amino acids. Germline CDR1 MNHEY, CDR2 SMNVEV (reference sequence). The CDR3 bases are TGTGCCAGCAGTTTGCACGGGTGGGGCAACCAGCCCCAGCATTTT. It specifies CASSLHGWGNQPQHF.

This chain links TRBV5-1 with TRBJ2-3; 15 nucleotides line up with TRBD2. CDR1 SGHRS and CDR2 YFSETQ come from the germline V gene. The V segment lost 3 bases and the J segment 6 bases; nucleotides outside the gene matches: 5. The CDR3 has 16 amino acids. CDR3 region: CASSSGTSGRWDTQYF. The CDR3 DNA reads TGCGCCAGCAGCTCAGGGACTAGCGGGAGGTGGGATACGCAGTATTTT.

The chain combines TRBV4-2 with TRBJ2-3; 7 bases map to TRBD1. Germline values: CDR1 LGHNA, CDR2 YNFKEQ. This CDR3 contains 15 residues. J gave up 2 bases and V 2 bases, and 4 bases lay outside the gene matches. The CDR3 is CASSQRQGPTDTQYF. The CDR3 nucleotides are TGTGCCAGCAGCCAACGACAGGGACCCACAGATACGCAGTATTTT.

The chain joins TRBV19 to TRBJ1-5; D call uncertain. Germline V gene lookup returns CDR1 LNHDA and CDR2 SQIVND (reference sequence). Trimming took off 9 bases at V and 2 bases at J, with 29 bases between the two ends. The CDR3 has 19 residues. The CDR3 region is CASGVFWWGKGGGNQPQHF. CDR3 sequence (DNA): TGTGCCAGCGGGGTCTTCTGGTGGGGTAAGGGCGGCGGCAATCAGCCCCAGCATTTT.

The chain recombines TRBV6-5 with TRBJ1-5, with TRBD1 matching 7 bases. Germline CDR1 is MNHEY and CDR2 is SVGAGI. The CDR3 runs 13 residues. After removal of 5 bases from V and 7 bases from J, the junction contained 5 bases not matched to a gene. The CDR3 region has the DNA TGTGCCAGCAGTACACAGGGGAGACAGCCCCAGCATTTT. Its translation is CASSTQGRQPQHF.

The chain recombines TRBV3-1 (or the pseudogene TRBV3-2) with TRBJ1-1; possibly TRBD1 for D (5 bases). The CDR3 totals 14 residues. Trimming took off 6 bases at V and 4 bases at J, with 15 bases between the two ends. Germline V gene lookup returns CDR1 LGHDT and CDR2 YNNKEL (reference sequence). Here the CDR3 DNA reads TGTGCCAGCAGTACACAGGTAGGGGCCACTGAAGCTTTCTTT. It translates to CASSTQVGATEAFF.

This clone was seen only once. V gene TRBV9 combines with J gene TRBJ2-7; maybe TRBD1 (7 bases). V was cut by 0 bases and J by 6 bases, with 22 bases left in between. This CDR3 has 17 amino acids. Germline values: CDR1 SGDLS, CDR2 YYNGEE. The CDR3 spells CASSVDPGQAGGSEQYF. The CDR3 DNA is TGTGCCAGCAGCGTAGACCCCGGACAGGCTGGGGGGAGCGAGCAGTACTTC.

This clone has only one observation. The chain recombines TRBV5-1 with TRBJ2-4, with D possibly matching TRBD2 (5 bases). CDR1 and CDR2 (germline): SGHRS, YFSETQ. This CDR3 is built from 13 residues. V was cut by 0 bases and J by 13 bases, with 14 bases left in between. The CDR3 sequence: CASSLEAAGGQYF. DNA of the CDR3: TGCGCCAGCAGCTTGGAGGCTGCAGGCGGGCAGTACTTC.

This chain connects TRBV18 to TRBJ1-2, with TRBD1 identical over 11 bases. J lost 7 bases, V lost 1 base, and 5 bases had no gene match. CDR3 length: 15 residues. Germline loops: CDR1 KGHSH, CDR2 LQKENI. CDR3 coding DNA: TGTGCCAGCTCACCACGGGGTGGACAGGGGGCTGGCTACACCTTC. It translates to CASSPRGGQGAGYTF.

The rearrangement links TRBV5-6 to TRBJ2-2, with a tentative D call TRBD1 (6 bases). The CDR3 covers 16 residues. Germline V gene data show CDR1 as SGHDT and CDR2 as YYEEEE. V was shortened by 4 bases and J by 0 bases, with 13 bases between the two germline ends. The CDR3 DNA reads TGTGCCAGCAGCCCGTACAGGGCCCCGAACACCGGGGAGCTGTTTTTT. This codes for CASSPYRAPNTGELFF.

This clone was recorded a few times. The J gene is TRBJ1-5, the V gene TRBV2, with a possible D match to TRBD1 (6 bases). V shed 8 bases and J shed 3 bases, with 11 bases lying between them. The CDR3 loop spans 13 amino acids. Germline loops: CDR1 SNHLY, CDR2 FYNNEI. CDR3 loop: CASHRDNNQPQHF. CDR3 sequence (DNA): TGTGCCAGCCACCGGGACAACAATCAGCCCCAGCATTTT. Filled out from reference TRBV2 and TRBJ1-5, the complete variable domain reads EPEVTQTPSHQVTQMGQEVILRCVPISNHLYFYWYRQILGQKVEFLVSFYNNEISEKSEIFDDQFSVERPDGSNFTLKIRSTKLEDSAMYFCASHRDNNQPQHFGDGTRLSIL.

V usage is TRBV7-3 and J usage is TRBJ1-2; maybe TRBD1 (5 bases). CDR1 SGHTA and CDR2 FQGTGA come from the germline V gene. This CDR3 region has 13 residues. V lost 5 bases and J lost 1, with 8 bases in between. As DNA, the CDR3 is TGTGCCAGCAGCCCAGGGCTTAACTATGGCTACACCTTC. Translated, it gives CASSPGLNYGYTF.

Worth noting for this clone: Other DNA sequences in the sample encode the same CDR3. The V call is TRBV6-5, the J call TRBJ1-1; unclear D gene. The V gene's germline CDR1 is MNHEY and CDR2 SVGAGI. Between the trimmed V and J ends, which lost 8 bases and 0 bases, there was a span of 7 bases. This CDR3 has 12 residues. CDR3 loop: CASGRLNTEAFF. The CDR3 region has the DNA TGTGCCAGCGGGAGATTGAACACTGAAGCTTTCTTT.

The chain recombines TRBV24-1 with TRBJ2-3; possibly TRBD1 for D (6 bases). Trimming removed 4 bases from V and 6 bases from J, with 7 bases in between. This CDR3 has 12 amino acids. The germline gives CDR1 KGHDR, CDR2 SFDVKD. CDR3 nucleotide sequence: TGTGCCACCAGTGAAACAGGGGATACGCAGTATTTT. Translating gives CATSETGDTQYF.

The chain couples TRBV24-1 to TRBJ2-1, with 14 positions matching TRBD2. V gave up 3 bases and J gave up 6 bases; unmatched junction bases: 6. Germline CDR1 KGHDR, CDR2 SFDVKD. This CDR3 is 17 amino acids long. The CDR3 nucleotides read TGTGCCACCAGTGATACCGGGACTAGCGGGAGACCCAATGAGCAGTTCTTC. It translates to CATSDTGTSGRPNEQFF.

The chain employs TRBV5-1 and TRBJ2-6; 8 bases fit TRBD1. Germline V gene sequence: CDR1 SGHRS, CDR2 YFSETQ. This CDR3 has 16 amino acids. The V segment lost 1 base and the J segment 1 base; nucleotides outside the gene matches: 1. CDR3 sequence: CASSLQGASGANVLTF. CDR3 coding DNA: TGCGCCAGCAGCTTGCAGGGGGCTTCTGGGGCCAACGTCCTGACTTTC.

The chain employs TRBV12-3 or TRBV12-4 and TRBJ1-4; D is undetermined. V was clipped by 5 bases and J by 8 bases, with 12 bases between them. This CDR3 has 13 amino acids. DNA for the CDR3: TGTGCCAGCAGTCCCCAAAATGCGGAAAAACTGTTTTTT. This translates into CASSPQNAEKLFF.